These 19 T cell receptor beta chains were sequenced from one sample in a study of blood T cell repertoires in COVID-19. Only in-frame clones appear in the TCRdb table, and some are missing; sequencing was by immunoSEQ multiplex PCR. The table includes hundreds of thousands of clones, 84% detected once. Material: peripheral blood. These TCRs come from a woman of 80 years or more with active or convalescent COVID-19.

V gene TRBV10-3 combines with J gene TRBJ2-3; D is possibly TRBD1 (5 bases). The CDR3 is 15 residues long. The germline V gene has CDR1 ENHRY and CDR2 SYGVKD. V was trimmed by 7 bases and J by 4 bases, leaving 18 bases between them. Written as DNA, the CDR3 is TGTGCCATCACCGCCTCAGGGAATCGGGCAGATACGCAGTATTTT. Translation gives CAITASGNRADTQYF.

The V and J genes are TRBV30 and TRBJ1-1; D possibly corresponds to TRBD1 (5 bases). The CDR3 is made up of 13 amino acids. Deletions cut 3 bases from V and 8 bases from J, with 16 bases between. Germline V lookup: CDR1 GTSNPN, CDR2 SVGIG (reference sequence). CDR3 DNA: TGTGCCTGGAGCCCCCTTTGGGGCCTCGAAGCTTTCTTT. It specifies CAWSPLWGLEAFF. Full variable domain (missing parts from reference TRBV30 and TRBJ1-1): SQTIHQWPATLVQPVGSPLSLECTVEGTSNPNLYWYRQAAGRGLQLLFYSVGIGQISSEVPQNLSASRPQDRQFILSSKKLLLSDSGFYLCAWSPLWGLEAFFGQGTRLTVV.

This rearrangement joins TRBV9 to TRBJ2-3; D gene uncertain. This CDR3 is built from 16 residues. Germline V CDR1 and CDR2: SGDLS, YYNGEE. The V gene lost 3 bases and the J gene lost 2 bases, with 16 bases spanning the gap. CDR3 protein: CASSGTIGSFTDTQYF. The CDR3 DNA reads TGTGCCAGCAGCGGAACGATCGGTAGCTTCACAGATACGCAGTATTTT. Supplemented by reference TRBV9 and TRBJ2-3, the full variable domain reads DSGVTQTPKHLITATGQRVTLRCSPRSGDLSVYWYQQSLDQGLQFLIQYYNGEERAKGNILERFSAQQFPDLHSELNLSSLELGDSALYFCASSGTIGSFTDTQYFGPGTRLTVL.

This clone was detected a few times. The rearrangement joins TRBV20-1 to TRBJ2-7; 9 bases map to TRBD1. Germline loops: CDR1 DFQATT, CDR2 SNEGSKA (reference sequence). There are 13 residues in the CDR3. With 3 bases clipped from V and 6 bases from J, the junction kept 6 bases outside the gene matches. The CDR3 nucleotides read TGCAGTGCTAGTGAACAGGGGGCGATCGAGCAGTACTTC. Its translation: CSASEQGAIEQYF.

This chain's CDR3 is CASSFGSPPGAGANVLTF. In DNA, the CDR3 is TGCGCCAGCAGCTTTGGGTCCCCTCCGGGGGCTGGGGCCAACGTCCTGACTTTC. The V call is TRBV5-1, the J call TRBJ2-6; tentative D call: TRBD2 (6 bases). The CDR3 spans 18 residues. The germline gives CDR1 SGHRS, CDR2 YFSETQ. Trimming shortened V by 2 bases and J by 2 bases, and 17 bases separated the two germline ends.

This chain connects TRBV7-9 to TRBJ2-1, with 12 bases that match TRBD2. The V and J ends lost 5 bases and 6 bases, in that order; junction bases with no gene match: 11. The CDR3 totals 17 residues. Germline-derived CDR1 and CDR2 are SEHNR and FQNEAQ (reference sequence). The chain's CDR3 is CASSRRLAGVRVNEQFF. CDR3 sequence (DNA): TGTGCCAGCAGCCGCCGACTAGCGGGAGTGCGGGTCAATGAGCAGTTCTTC.

V usage is TRBV10-3 and J usage is TRBJ2-7, with 9 positions matching TRBD2. CDR3 size: 14 residues. Germline loops: CDR1 ENHRY, CDR2 SYGVKD. After removal of 6 bases from V and 9 bases from J, the junction contained 12 bases not matched to a gene. CDR3 sequence reads: CAISIAGVGDGQYF. CDR3 DNA sequence: TGTGCCATCAGCATAGCGGGAGTAGGCGATGGGCAGTACTTC.

The V gene is TRBV6-2 or TRBV6-3, the J gene TRBJ1-6; 12 bases align to TRBD1. Germline V gene data show CDR1 as MNHEY and CDR2 as SVGEGT. This CDR3 is 15 amino acids long. Trimming at V came to 6 bases and at J to 9 bases, leaving 6 bases not matched to a gene. Here the CDR3 reads CASSPRGQGASPLHF. The CDR3 DNA sequence: TGTGCCAGCAGCCCTCGGGGACAGGGGGCTTCACCCCTCCACTTT.

The J gene is TRBJ2-6, the V gene TRBV19; 9 bases fit TRBD1. Losses at the gene ends were 3 bases for V and 2 bases for J; bases not matched to a gene: 5. Germline-derived CDR1 and CDR2 are LNHDA and SQIVND (reference sequence). This CDR3 has 17 amino acids. The CDR3 protein is CASSMGTGSPGANVLTF. CDR3 bases: TGTGCCAGTAGTATGGGGACAGGGTCTCCTGGGGCCAACGTCCTGACTTTC.

The chain recombines TRBV21-1 with TRBJ1-5. TRBV21-1 is described as a pseudogene. This CDR3 has 15 residues. This chain's CDR3 is CASSNGGPPNQPQHF. The CDR3, as DNA: TGTGCCAGCAGCAACGGGGGTCCGCCTAATCAGCCCCAGCATTTT.

The rearrangement uses TRBV5-6 and TRBJ1-1, with D unclear. V was trimmed by 2 bases and J by 7 bases, leaving 12 bases between them. CDR3 length: 13 amino acids. The germline V gene has CDR1 SGHDT and CDR2 YYEEEE. CDR3 amino acids: CASSLVNRLEAFF. The CDR3, as DNA: TGTGCCAGCAGCTTAGTTAACCGACTTGAAGCTTTCTTT.

The rearrangement uses TRBV3-1 (or the pseudogene TRBV3-2) and TRBJ1-3; no firm D call. Germline CDR1 is LGHDT and CDR2 is YNNKEL (reference sequence). V dropped 5 bases and J dropped 2 bases, with 13 bases sitting between them. The CDR3 is made up of 15 amino acids. CDR3 loop: CASSSPPGPGNTIYF. The CDR3 DNA follows: TGTGCCAGCAGCTCGCCCCCAGGCCCTGGAAACACCATATATTTT.

The chain uses TRBV7-8 and TRBJ1-6; a weak D match, TRBD1 (6 bases). The CDR3 extends over 13 amino acids. The V end was cut by 5 bases, the J end by 9 bases, with 11 bases between. From germline, CDR1 is SGHVS and CDR2 FQNEAQ. In DNA form, the CDR3 reads TGTGCCAGCAGCCCACGGACAGTTTCACCCCTCCACTTT. Translation gives CASSPRTVSPLHF.

The chain uses TRBV6-1 and TRBJ1-5; 10 nucleotides match TRBD1. There are 16 residues in the CDR3. The germline V gene encodes CDR1 MNHNS and CDR2 SASEGT. V shed 3 bases, J shed 2 bases, and the junction held 4 bases outside the gene matches. This CDR3 reads CASSETGGYGNQPQHF. In nucleotides, the CDR3 is TGTGCCAGCAGTGAGACAGGGGGCTATGGCAATCAGCCCCAGCATTTT.

The rearrangement uses TRBV2 and TRBJ2-3; D is undetermined. V dropped 4 bases and J dropped 1 base, with 6 bases sitting between them. Germline V CDR1 and CDR2: SNHLY, FYNNEI. The CDR3 covers 13 residues. CDR3 sequence reads: CASSGLRTDTQYF. The CDR3 DNA is TGTGCCAGCAGTGGGCTCCGCACAGATACGCAGTATTTT.

V usage is TRBV19 and J usage is TRBJ2-7; D is unresolved. Deletions cut 4 bases from V and 0 bases from J, with 7 bases between. The germline CDR1 and CDR2 sequences are LNHDA and SQIVND (reference sequence). The CDR3 totals 13 residues. The CDR3 loop is CASSTVNSYEQYF. CDR3 nucleotide sequence: TGTGCCAGTAGTACGGTCAACTCCTACGAGCAGTACTTC.

This clone was seen once. This rearrangement joins TRBV30 to TRBJ1-3, with a weak D call TRBD1 (6 bases). The CDR3 is 16 amino acids. The germline gives CDR1 GTSNPN, CDR2 SVGIG (reference sequence). V lost 2 bases to trimming and J lost 2 bases, with 16 bases between them. CDR3 coding DNA: TGTGCCTGGAGTCAAGGGAGGGGGTTAACTGGAAACACCATATATTTT. Its translation: CAWSQGRGLTGNTIYF.

V and J are TRBV6-5 and TRBJ1-6; no clear D gene. This CDR3 spans 13 amino acids. Germline CDR1 is MNHEY and CDR2 is SVGAGI. V lost 8 bases, J lost 1 base, and 6 bases lay in between. CDR3 residues: CASGRSYNSPLHF. The CDR3 DNA is TGTGCCAGCGGCCGATCCTATAATTCACCCCTCCACTTT.

V is TRBV19 and J is TRBJ2-7, with TRBD2 matching 7 bases. This CDR3 comprises 16 residues. Germline values: CDR1 LNHDA, CDR2 SQIVND (reference sequence). Trimming at V came to 1 base and at J to 2 bases, leaving 8 bases not matched to a gene. CDR3 sequence (DNA): TGTGCCAGTAGTATAGCTTCTAGCGGAGGTCCCTACGAGCAGTACTTC. This encodes CASSIASSGGPYEQYF.